This note documents a single T cell receptor beta chain sequence. What it binds is not known. This record belongs to a study of T cell repertoires in cytomegalovirus infection. Points from the study as a whole: The ex vivo response was dominated by HLA-C-restricted CMV-specific TCR beta clonotypes.

From the reads, TCRdb called clonotypes with MiXCR, one entry per CDR3 protein. Of 350,000 to 500,000 distinct CDR3 sequences in the sample, 30% to 40% were seen once. This CDR3 has 15 amino acids. Germline V gene lookup returns CDR1 SGHDT and CDR2 YYEEEE. V gave up 5 bases and J gave up 0 bases, with 14 bases separating them. The chain carries TRBV5-6 and TRBJ1-2; D may be TRBD1 (6 bases). The sequenced sample was PBMCs. The clonotype originates from a human donor in good health (CMV status not recorded). Some clones in this sample may be carry-over from other donors' samples. CDR3: CASRFVGTTNYGYTF. As DNA, the CDR3 is TGTGCCAGCAGGTTCGTGGGGACAACTAACTATGGCTACACCTTC.